One and the same sample provided the 23 T cell receptor beta chains below, sequenced in a study of cytomegalovirus exposure and HLA in healthy donors. With 60 Vbeta and 13 Jbeta primers, the PCR was carried out. Assay: immunoSEQ multiplex PCR; the TCRdb copy retains only in-frame clones and omits some. Among 110,000 or so clones listed, 81% were seen once. The source material was PBMCs. The receptors here all came from a woman in her twenties or thirties in good health and CMV-seronegative.

This clone was seen more than once but under ten times. This chain uses TRBV29-1 with TRBJ1-1, with a possible D match to TRBD1 (6 bases). The CDR3 spans 12 residues. The V gene's germline CDR1 is SQVTM and CDR2 ANQGSEA. V shed 0 bases and J shed 8 bases, with 10 bases lying between them. The CDR3 here is CSVEDGQGEAFF. CDR3 sequence (DNA): TGCAGCGTTGAAGATGGCCAGGGGGAAGCTTTCTTT.

The rearrangement joins TRBV9 to TRBJ1-1; possible D gene TRBD1, 5 bases. The CDR3 runs to 13 residues. CDR1 and CDR2 from the germline V gene are SGDLS and YYNGEE. Trimming took 4 bases from V and 4 from J, leaving 11 bases between them. The CDR3 here is CASSPYGGTEAFF. The CDR3 DNA sequence: TGTGCCAGCAGCCCATACGGGGGCACTGAAGCTTTCTTT.

The J gene is TRBJ2-2, the V gene TRBV5-4, with D possibly matching TRBD1 (5 bases). The CDR3 loop spans 14 amino acids. Looked up from germline, CDR1 is SGHNT and CDR2 is YYREEE (reference sequence). With 4 bases removed from V and 1 base from J, the gap between germline ends came to 8 bases. CDR3 DNA sequence: TGTGCCAGCAGCCCTGGACAGAACACCGGGGAGCTGTTTTTT. This sequence encodes CASSPGQNTGELFF.

This chain links TRBV4-3 with TRBJ2-3; D is ambiguous. Trimming stripped 0 bases from V and 4 bases from J, with 8 bases between. Germline V gene data show CDR1 as LGHNA and CDR2 as YSLEER. This CDR3 is built from 14 residues. The CDR3 here is CASSQDMAADTQYF. The CDR3 nucleotides are TGCGCCAGCAGCCAAGATATGGCAGCAGATACGCAGTATTTT.

The chain employs TRBV5-8 and TRBJ2-5; tentatively, D is TRBD1 (6 bases). The length of the CDR3 is 14 residues. Germline V lookup: CDR1 SGHTS, CDR2 YDEGEE. Trimming stripped 6 bases from V and 1 base from J, with 13 bases between. CDR3 nucleotides: TGTGCCAGCACACTACAGGGCCTCCAAGAGACCCAGTACTTC. It encodes CASTLQGLQETQYF.

The chain couples TRBV10-3 to TRBJ2-1, with D uncertain. The CDR3 consists of 15 residues. Germline CDR1 is ENHRY and CDR2 is SYGVKD. V was cut by 6 bases and J by 0 bases, with 12 bases left in between. CDR3 nucleotides: TGTGCCATCAGCGTTGAGGCTGTCTCCTACAATGAGCAGTTCTTC. Protein: CAISVEAVSYNEQFF.

The genes are TRBV2 and TRBJ1-5; D gene uncertain. V lost 5 bases to trimming and J lost 2 bases, with 10 bases between them. CDR1 is SNHLY, CDR2 FYNNEI, per germline. This CDR3 has 14 residues. The CDR3 region is CASSLRSRNQPQHF. The DNA of the CDR3 is TGTGCCAGCAGTCTCCGTAGCCGCAATCAGCCCCAGCATTTT.

The V gene is TRBV5-5, the J gene TRBJ2-3, with TRBD2 matching 8 bases. V trimming: 4 bases; J trimming: 2 bases; junction bases outside the gene matches: 9. The CDR3 has 16 residues. CDR1 SGHKS and CDR2 YYEKEE come from the germline V gene (reference sequence). CDR3 DNA: TGTGCCAGCAGCCAACAACCGACTAGCGCCACAGATACGCAGTATTTT. Translation gives CASSQQPTSATDTQYF.

V and J are TRBV7-2 and TRBJ2-1; perhaps TRBD2 as D (6 bases). CDR1 is SGHTA and CDR2 is FQGNSA in the germline V gene. CDR3 length: 15 amino acids. The V end was cut by 0 bases, the J end by 6 bases, with 12 bases between. For the CDR3, the DNA is TGTGCCAGCAGCTTAGCGGGGGGACGGCTCAATGAGCAGTTCTTC. Protein sequence: CASSLAGGRLNEQFF.

The chain recombines TRBV27 with TRBJ2-7; possibly TRBD1 for D (5 bases). Germline values: CDR1 MNHEY, CDR2 SMNVEV (reference sequence). Between the trimmed V and J ends, which lost 3 bases and 2 bases, there was a span of 11 bases. The CDR3 covers 14 residues. The CDR3 is CASSFRGAPYEQYF. The CDR3 nucleotides read TGTGCCAGCAGTTTTAGGGGTGCCCCCTACGAGCAGTACTTC.

This clone appeared once. The rearrangement uses TRBV5-1 and TRBJ2-1, with TRBD2 matching over 7 bases. The CDR3 spans 15 residues. V lost 4 bases, J lost 3 bases, and 7 bases stayed unmatched. Germline CDR1 is SGHRS and CDR2 is YFSETQ. The CDR3 region is CASSQGERDYNEQFF. In DNA, the CDR3 is TGCGCCAGCAGCCAAGGGGAGCGGGACTACAATGAGCAGTTCTTC.

The chain couples TRBV7-2 to TRBJ1-3; no clear D. Germline CDR1 and CDR2: SGHTA and FQGNSA. The CDR3 loop spans 15 amino acids. V lost 1 base and J lost 1, with 8 bases in between. The chain's CDR3 is CASSLVPDSGNTIYF. The CDR3 region has the DNA TGTGCCAGCAGCTTAGTCCCAGATTCTGGAAACACCATATATTTT.

The chain couples TRBV5-4 to TRBJ2-5, with D tentatively TRBD1 (6 bases). Per germline, CDR1 SGHNT and CDR2 YYREEE (reference sequence). The V and J ends lost 5 bases and 5 bases respectively, with 13 bases between them. The CDR3 runs to 13 residues. The CDR3 reads CASRLQGWETQYF. As DNA, the CDR3 is TGTGCCAGCAGGTTACAGGGTTGGGAGACCCAGTACTTC.

The rearrangement uses TRBV7-3 and TRBJ2-2; D is unclear. The germline V gene encodes CDR1 SGHTA and CDR2 FQGTGA. This CDR3 region has 12 residues. V was shortened by 2 bases and J by 6 bases, with 4 bases between the two germline ends. As DNA, the CDR3 is TGTGCCAGCAGCTTATTCTCCGGGGAGCTGTTTTTT. Its protein product is CASSLFSGELFF.

V usage is TRBV7-9 and J usage is TRBJ2-3; TRBD1 agrees at 11 bases. This CDR3 spans 17 amino acids. CDR1 is SEHNR and CDR2 is FQNEAQ in the germline V gene (reference sequence). After removal of 5 bases from V and 8 bases from J, the junction contained 15 bases not matched to a gene. The CDR3 region is CASSLYSDRGLMTTQYF. CDR3 DNA sequence: TGTGCCAGCAGCCTTTACTCGGACAGGGGGCTTATGACTACGCAGTATTTT.

The J gene is TRBJ2-3, the V gene TRBV2, with 7 bases identical to TRBD2. The CDR3 is 15 amino acids. Germline CDR1 reads SNHLY; CDR2 reads FYNNEI. V shed 6 bases and J 6 bases; nucleotides not matched to a gene: 12. DNA of the CDR3: TGTGCCAGCAGACGAGAGGGCGGGAGATCGGATACGCAGTATTTT. Amino acid sequence: CASRREGGRSDTQYF.

This rearrangement joins TRBV11-2 to TRBJ1-2, with 9 bases lining up with TRBD1. V shed 3 bases and J 4 bases; nucleotides not matched to a gene: 6. The V gene's germline CDR1 is SGHAT and CDR2 FQNNGV. The CDR3 spans 15 residues. The CDR3 DNA is TGTGCCAGCAGCTTGACCGGGACAGGGATCTATGGCTACACCTTC. Translated: CASSLTGTGIYGYTF.

The chain combines TRBV27 with TRBJ2-7, with 11 bases that match TRBD1. The CDR3 contains 18 residues. CDR1 is MNHEY and CDR2 is SMNVEV in the germline V gene (reference sequence). Trimming at V came to 5 bases and at J to 3 bases, leaving 15 bases not matched to a gene. The CDR3 DNA reads as TGTGCCAGCAGTCCCGCCTCCGGACAGGGGGCGCGACTCTACGAGCAGTACTTC. Amino acids: CASSPASGQGARLYEQYF.

This clone has only a few counts. The chain recombines TRBV10-3 with TRBJ1-2; perhaps TRBD1 as D (5 bases). Trimming shortened V by 4 bases and J by 8 bases, and 17 bases separated the two germline ends. Looked up from germline, CDR1 is ENHRY and CDR2 is SYGVKD. This CDR3 is 14 amino acids long. The CDR3 here is CAISVNRGKRGYTF. The CDR3 DNA sequence: TGTGCCATCAGTGTAAATCGGGGGAAGCGGGGCTACACCTTC.

The chain uses TRBV2 and TRBJ2-1; a possible D gene is TRBD2 (5 bases). Germline CDR1 SNHLY, CDR2 FYNNEI. Trimming took off 3 bases at V and 12 bases at J, with 12 bases between the two ends. The CDR3 has 12 amino acids. The CDR3 bases are TGTGCCAGCAGTGATGGGGAGTGCGGGCAGTTCTTC. It yields the protein CASSDGECGQFF.

This chain joins TRBV10-3 and TRBJ2-1; no definite D call. The V gene lost 4 bases and the J gene lost 6 bases, with 4 bases spanning the gap. CDR3 length: 11 amino acids. Germline V gene data show CDR1 as ENHRY and CDR2 as SYGVKD. In nucleotides, the CDR3 is TGTGCCATCAGTGCATCCAATGAGCAGTTCTTC. Protein: CAISASNEQFF.

The V and J genes are TRBV29-1 and TRBJ1-2; unclear D gene. Germline lookup yields CDR1 SQVTM and CDR2 ANQGSEA. The CDR3 has 9 amino acids. V lost 3 bases, J lost 14 bases, and 10 bases lay in between. CDR3 DNA sequence: TGCAGCGTTGATAGCCTGTCTACCTTC. It translates to CSVDSLSTF.

The J gene is TRBJ2-7, the V gene TRBV2; 10 nucleotides align to TRBD1. The CDR3 loop spans 15 amino acids. In germline, CDR1 is SNHLY, CDR2 FYNNEI. J gave up 7 bases and V 6 bases, and 12 bases lay outside the gene matches. The CDR3 here is CASRGDRGLLKEQYF. The CDR3, as DNA: TGTGCCAGCAGGGGAGACAGGGGGCTCCTGAAAGAGCAGTACTTC.